Below are 28 T cell receptor beta chains sequenced from a single sample in a study of T-cell memory formation after mild COVID-19. One entry per CDR3 protein, called by TCRdb with MiXCR from the 5' RACE reads. The sample contains around 320,000 distinct CDR3 sequences, over 11% of which appear only once. Sequences were obtained from PBMCs or a T cell subset sorted from them (not recorded which). The source is a man aged 18 to 35 who had mild COVID-19 (a few samples of this study predate the infection). Cell type and time point are not known.

This clonotype has more than one count but fewer than ten. The rearrangement uses TRBV7-3 and TRBJ1-1, with a tentative D call TRBD1 (5 bases). The CDR3 consists of 13 residues. Per germline, CDR1 SGHTA and CDR2 FQGTGA. The V end lost 5 bases, the J end lost 1 base, and 8 bases lay between the germline ends. Here the CDR3 reads CASSRQRNTEAFF. DNA of the CDR3: TGTGCCAGCAGCCGACAGAGGAACACTGAAGCTTTCTTT.

The rearrangement uses TRBV4-3 and TRBJ2-1; TRBD2 agrees at 11 bases. The J segment lost 8 bases and the V segment lost 4 bases, leaving 1 base of the junction unmatched. The CDR3 contains 13 residues. CDR1 and CDR2 from the germline V gene are LGHNA and YSLEER. The CDR3 DNA reads as TGCGCCAGCAGCCGTAGCGGGGGGGATGAGCAGTTCTTC. This translates into CASSRSGGDEQFF.

This clonotype was recorded a few times. V is TRBV12-3 or TRBV12-4 and J is TRBJ2-7, with no clear D. This CDR3 is 12 amino acids long. The germline V and J ends were trimmed by 3 bases and 6 bases, with 9 bases remaining between them. The CDR3 nucleotides read TGTGCCAGCAGTTTGGGTCAGATCGAGCAGTACGTC. Translated: CASSLGQIEQYV.

This clonotype was seen a few times. The chain links TRBV27 to TRBJ2-7; D is tentatively TRBD1 or TRBD2 (5 bases each). The CDR3 has 15 amino acids. The V and J ends lost 6 bases and 0 bases respectively, with 15 bases between them. Per the germline V gene, CDR1 is MNHEY and CDR2 is SMNVEV (reference sequence). The CDR3 here is CASSLKGPLSYEQYF. The CDR3 DNA is TGTGCCAGCAGCCTAAAGGGACCGCTCTCCTACGAGCAGTACTTC.

V and J are TRBV9 and TRBJ1-6, with 9 bases aligning to TRBD1. This CDR3 is built from 15 residues. Germline CDR1 and CDR2: SGDLS and YYNGEE. Unmatched junction bases numbered 7, after V lost 4 bases and J lost 8 bases. This CDR3 reads CASSPSGTGYSPLHF. In DNA form, the CDR3 reads TGTGCCAGCAGCCCAAGCGGGACAGGGTATTCACCCCTCCACTTT. Supplemented by reference TRBV9 and TRBJ1-6, the full variable domain reads DSGVTQTPKHLITATGQRVTLRCSPRSGDLSVYWYQQSLDQGLQFLIQYYNGEERAKGNILERFSAQQFPDLHSELNLSSLELGDSALYFCASSPSGTGYSPLHFGNGTRLTVT.

In its sample, this clonotype was seen a few times. V gene TRBV28 combines with J gene TRBJ1-4; 9 bases are shared with TRBD1. J was trimmed by 7 bases and V by 8 bases; bases with no gene match: 11. The CDR3 sequence is 15 residues long. Per the germline V gene, CDR1 is MDHEN and CDR2 is SYDVKM. The CDR3 bases are TGTGCCAGCTCCGAGGGGGGACAGGGAGGTGAAAAACTGTTTTTT. Residues: CASSEGGQGGEKLFF. Full variable domain (remainder filled in from reference TRBV28 and TRBJ1-4): DVKVTQSSRYLVKRTGEKVFLECVQDMDHENMFWYRQDPGLGLRLIYFSYDVKMKEKGDIPEGYSVSREKKERFSLILESASTNQTSMYLCASSEGGQGGEKLFFGSGTQLSVL.

This chain joins TRBV20-1 and TRBJ2-2; perhaps TRBD1 as D (6 bases). Germline V gene data show CDR1 as DFQATT and CDR2 as SNEGSKA (reference sequence). V lost 1 base and J lost 4, with 7 bases in between. This CDR3 comprises 13 residues. CDR3 amino acids: CSARVQGTGELFF. The CDR3 DNA is TGCAGTGCTAGAGTACAGGGCACCGGGGAGCTGTTTTTT.

This clonotype was seen a few times. The chain is built from TRBV6-2 or TRBV6-3 and TRBJ2-3, with 13 bases identical to TRBD2. The CDR3 length is 17 residues. CDR1 MNHEY and CDR2 SVGEGT come from the germline V gene. The ends lost 2 bases at V and 2 bases at J; junction bases unmatched: 4. For the CDR3, the DNA is TGTGCCAGCAGTTACAGGGGGACTAGCGGGACCACAGATACGCAGTATTTT. Translating gives CASSYRGTSGTTDTQYF.

The J gene is TRBJ2-5, the V gene TRBV5-1; no clear D. The germline V and J ends were trimmed by 4 bases and 3 bases, with 13 bases remaining between them. The CDR3 is 14 amino acids. Germline CDR1 reads SGHRS; CDR2 reads YFSETQ. The DNA of the CDR3 is TGCGCCAGCAGCCCCCGGATCGCCGAAGAGACCCAGTACTTC. It encodes CASSPRIAEETQYF.

V is TRBV7-9 and J is TRBJ2-2; D might be TRBD1 or TRBD2, each matching 6 bases. This CDR3 is 15 amino acids long. Germline V gene data show CDR1 as SEHNR and CDR2 as FQNEAQ (reference sequence). With 8 bases removed from V and 6 bases from J, the gap between germline ends came to 19 bases. The CDR3 nucleotides read TGTGCCAGCCTCCGGCTGACAGGAGGGTCCGGGGAGCTGTTTTTT. Amino acid sequence: CASLRLTGGSGELFF.

This clonotype was counted at least ten times. The rearrangement uses TRBV27 and TRBJ2-7; D call uncertain. The CDR3 has 13 residues. V gave up 6 bases and J gave up 1 base, with 10 bases separating them. CDR1 is MNHEY, CDR2 SMNVEV, per germline (reference sequence). For the CDR3, the DNA is TGTGCCAGCAGCCATGGGCCGTCCTACGAGCAGTACTTC. Protein: CASSHGPSYEQYF.

This clonotype has a single count. The chain combines TRBV29-1 with TRBJ1-1, with D hard to call. This CDR3 is 13 amino acids long. V lost 6 bases and J 2 bases, leaving 13 bases between the germline ends. The germline gives CDR1 SQVTM, CDR2 ANQGSEA. The CDR3 DNA sequence: TGCAGCGTCCTTCAGAGTTTTAACACTGAAGCTTTCTTT. This sequence encodes CSVLQSFNTEAFF.

This clonotype appeared a few times. This chain links TRBV20-1 with TRBJ2-3, with D unresolved. CDR3 length: 14 residues. Trimming removed 3 bases at V and 5 bases at J, with 15 bases between. Germline V gene data show CDR1 as DFQATT and CDR2 as SNEGSKA (reference sequence). CDR3 amino acids: CSASATPYGDTQYF. In DNA form, the CDR3 reads TGCAGTGCTAGTGCGACTCCTTACGGAGATACGCAGTATTTT.

The genes are TRBV12-3 or TRBV12-4 and TRBJ2-1, with D possibly being TRBD1 or TRBD2 (5 bases each). This CDR3 is built from 14 residues. Trimming took 4 bases from V and 7 from J, leaving 14 bases between them. Here the CDR3 reads CASSSRDELNEQFF. The CDR3 DNA follows: TGTGCCAGCAGTTCCCGGGACGAGTTGAATGAGCAGTTCTTC.

This clonotype was counted a single time. The chain has TRBV7-6 and TRBJ2-1; no definite D call. CDR1 and CDR2 from the germline V gene are SGHVS and FNYEAQ. The V gene lost 1 base and the J gene lost 8 bases, with 12 bases spanning the gap. The CDR3 contains 14 residues. CDR3 sequence: CASSLEGRGYEQFF. CDR3 in DNA: TGTGCCAGCAGCTTAGAGGGCCGCGGCTATGAGCAGTTCTTC.

This clonotype occurred a few times. This chain links TRBV7-2 with TRBJ2-6, with D possibly matching TRBD1 (6 bases). The V end was cut by 2 bases, the J end by 4 bases, with 15 bases between. The length of the CDR3 is 17 residues. CDR1 is SGHTA and CDR2 is FQGNSA in the germline V gene. This CDR3 reads CASSLLFRTAGANVLTF. CDR3 coding DNA: TGTGCCAGCAGCTTATTGTTTAGGACAGCCGGGGCCAACGTCCTGACTTTC.

The chain carries TRBV10-3 and TRBJ2-3, with D uncertain. Trimming took off 4 bases at V and 4 bases at J, with 3 bases between the two ends. The CDR3 is 11 amino acids. Per germline, CDR1 ENHRY and CDR2 SYGVKD. The CDR3 loop is CAISVADTQYF. The CDR3 bases are TGTGCCATCAGTGTGGCAGATACGCAGTATTTT.

The gene calls are TRBV6-1 and TRBJ2-3, with D possibly TRBD1 on 6 matching bases. CDR3 size: 13 residues. From germline, CDR1 is MNHNS and CDR2 SASEGT. The V end was cut by 7 bases, the J end by 4 bases, with 12 bases between. CDR3 protein: CASKDSYADTQYF. The CDR3 nucleotides are TGTGCCAGCAAGGACAGTTATGCAGATACGCAGTATTTT.

This rearrangement joins TRBV29-1 to TRBJ2-2, with TRBD1 identical over 7 bases. Germline trimming cut 4 bases from V and 5 bases from J; bases unmatched to any gene: 13. In germline, CDR1 is SQVTM, CDR2 ANQGSEA. The CDR3 consists of 16 residues. CDR3 loop: CSVAVVGTADTGELFF. For the CDR3, the DNA is TGCAGCGTTGCGGTGGTCGGGACAGCGGATACCGGGGAGCTGTTTTTT.

The chain employs TRBV11-2 and TRBJ1-1; 12 positions agree with TRBD1. The CDR3 length is 15 residues. Germline loops: CDR1 SGHAT, CDR2 FQNNGV. V lost 7 bases, J lost 2 bases, and 5 bases stayed unmatched. The CDR3 bases are TGTGCCAGCACCGGGACAGGGGGCAAAAACACTGAAGCTTTCTTT. Translated: CASTGTGGKNTEAFF.

This clonotype has just a few counts. The chain has TRBV7-9 and TRBJ2-7, with 8 nucleotides matching TRBD1. The CDR3 consists of 15 residues. The germline V gene encodes CDR1 SEHNR and CDR2 FQNEAQ (reference sequence). V was clipped by 5 bases and J by 3 bases; unmatched bases: 9. In DNA, the CDR3 is TGTGCCAGCAGCGGGAGGACAGGGTTTAACTACGAGCAGTACTTC. The encoded protein is CASSGRTGFNYEQYF.

The chain employs TRBV12-3 or TRBV12-4 and TRBJ2-3; no clear D. Trimming removed 3 bases at V and 10 bases at J, with 8 bases between. The CDR3 spans 11 residues. This CDR3 is CASSLANAQYF. CDR3 DNA sequence: TGTGCCAGCAGTTTGGCGAATGCGCAGTATTTT.

This clonotype was detected a few times. V and J are TRBV4-3 and TRBJ1-5, with unresolved D. Germline CDR1 is LGHNA and CDR2 is YSLEER. The CDR3 is 17 residues long. With 5 bases removed from V and 1 base from J, the gap between germline ends came to 18 bases. The CDR3 DNA is TGCGCCAGCAGCGAGAATTTGTGGGGAGACAGCAATCAGCCCCAGCATTTT. Its protein product is CASSENLWGDSNQPQHF.

In its sample, this clonotype was seen a few times. This sequence joins TRBV5-1 and TRBJ2-5; TRBD2 matches 9 bases. Trimming removed 2 bases from V and 5 bases from J; junction bases left unmatched: 7. This CDR3 is 15 amino acids long. Germline loops: CDR1 SGHRS, CDR2 YFSETQ. This CDR3 reads CASSFRGGAAETQYF. DNA for the CDR3: TGCGCCAGCAGCTTCCGCGGGGGGGCCGCGGAGACCCAGTACTTC.

This clonotype was seen a few times. The gene calls are TRBV7-2 and TRBJ2-5; 7 bases align to TRBD1. This CDR3 contains 16 residues. Germline V lookup: CDR1 SGHTA, CDR2 FQGNSA. Losses at the gene ends were 2 bases for V and 2 bases for J; bases not matched to a gene: 8. The CDR3 reads CASSLSGTVGQETQYF. The CDR3, as DNA: TGTGCCAGCAGCTTATCAGGGACAGTTGGGCAAGAGACCCAGTACTTC.

Regarding this clonotype: It is unclear where the CDR3 begins or ends on the DNA, so no DNA is shown, and the CDR3 is as TCRdb lists it. The CDR3 loop reads CASSSSMNTEAFF. The rearrangement links TRBV5-6 to TRBJ1-1. Germline V gives CDR1 SGHDT, CDR2 YYEEEE. The CDR3 has 13 amino acids, counting both end residues.

This clonotype was seen a handful of times. The chain uses TRBV12-3 or TRBV12-4 and TRBJ2-3; D is unresolved. The ends were cut back, 5 bases at V and 1 base at J, with 10 bases in the middle. The CDR3 consists of 14 residues. The DNA for the CDR3 is TGTGCCAGCAGTCCTACCTCTCGCACAGATACGCAGTATTTT. This encodes CASSPTSRTDTQYF.

There are many counts of this clonotype. J is TRBJ2-6 and V is TRBV20-1, with unresolved D. The CDR3 is 11 amino acids. Germline V gene lookup returns CDR1 DFQATT and CDR2 SNEGSKA (reference sequence). Trimming pared 2 bases from V and 13 bases from J, leaving 9 bases between. CDR3 in DNA: TGCAGTGCTAGATCGGCAGGAGTCCTGACTTTC. Its protein product is CSARSAGVLTF.